The next 21 T cell receptor beta chains were all read from a single sample in a study of neurological immune-mediated disorders (dated by TCRdb to the late 2010s). The protocol used for the library was 5' RACE. The instrument was an Illumina HiSeq 2500. TCRdb reanalyzed the raw reads on its own, using fastp at Q25 for trimming and MiXCR for clone calling, and kept in-frame beta chains. Identical CDR3 protein sequences are pooled into one entry, listed with their most common genes and DNA. The sample profile shows over 45,000 distinct CDR3 sequences; approximately 5.8% of them were found once. Less than 1.5% of the sample belongs to the ten largest clones. The specimen sequenced was CD4+ T cells from blood. These TCRs come from a young woman with multiple sclerosis.

Many counts were recorded for this clonotype. This chain uses TRBV13 with TRBJ1-1; D gene unclear. The CDR3 has 16 amino acids. V was cut by 1 base and J by 0 bases, with 12 bases left in between. Germline V gives CDR1 PRHDT, CDR2 FYEKMQ (reference sequence). The CDR3 sequence: CASSLVSGFVNTEAFF. In nucleotides, the CDR3 is TGTGCCAGCAGCTTAGTATCTGGGTTTGTGAACACTGAAGCTTTCTTT.

Regarding this clonotype: Being one base from a much bigger clone, this may be a read error. This chain joins TRBV6-2 or TRBV6-3 and TRBJ2-7; weak D call: TRBD2 (6 bases). Germline values: CDR1 MNHEY, CDR2 SVGEGT. This CDR3 has 14 residues. CDR3 DNA: TGTGCCAACAGTGTCCGGGACTGGGACTACGAGCAGTACTTC. It encodes CANSVRDWDYEQYF.

Many counts were recorded for this clonotype. The chain has TRBV7-9 and TRBJ2-1, with 8 bases lining up with TRBD2. Germline trimming cut 5 bases from V and 1 base from J; bases unmatched to any gene: 16. This CDR3 comprises 19 residues. Germline CDR1 and CDR2: SEHNR and FQNEAQ (reference sequence). The CDR3 is CASSPFGRAGLPSYNEQFF. Here the CDR3 DNA reads TGTGCCAGCAGCCCATTCGGGAGGGCCGGGTTACCTTCCTACAATGAGCAGTTCTTC.

This clonotype was counted at least ten times. The rearrangement uses TRBV12-3 or TRBV12-4 and TRBJ2-1; D is unresolved. The CDR3 totals 16 residues. Trimming took 10 bases from V and 2 from J, leaving 21 bases between them. DNA for the CDR3: TGTGCCACCCTTGAGTCGGGCAGGTCCCCCTACAATGAGCAGTTCTTC. Amino acids: CATLESGRSPYNEQFF.

Ten or more counts support this clonotype. V and J are TRBV29-1 and TRBJ2-7; D ambiguous. V was trimmed by 5 bases and J by 7 bases, leaving 18 bases between them. Germline CDR1 SQVTM, CDR2 ANQGSEA. The CDR3 sequence is 13 residues long. The CDR3 loop is CSVSSMPLGEQYV. CDR3 coding DNA: TGCAGCGTTAGTTCCATGCCCCTGGGGGAGCAGTACGTC.

This clonotype was observed many times. This chain joins TRBV29-1 and TRBJ1-4, with a possible D match to TRBD1 (5 bases). CDR3 size: 14 residues. Trimming pared 4 bases from V and 5 bases from J, leaving 14 bases between. Germline values: CDR1 SQVTM, CDR2 ANQGSEA. Written as DNA, the CDR3 is TGCAGCGTTGTTGATCGGGGGGTAAATGAAAAACTGTTTTTT. Translated: CSVVDRGVNEKLFF.

By share, this clonotype ranks as medium-sized. The chain couples TRBV28 to TRBJ1-2; perhaps TRBD1 as D (5 bases). The germline CDR1 and CDR2 sequences are MDHEN and SYDVKM. Trimming removed 2 bases from V and 3 bases from J, with 13 bases in between. The CDR3 is made up of 15 amino acids. CDR3 region: CASSLRAGPYYGYTF. In DNA form, the CDR3 reads TGTGCCAGCAGTTTACGGGCGGGGCCCTACTATGGCTACACCTTC.

This clonotype was seen many times. The genes are TRBV18 and TRBJ2-1, with no clear D. V was clipped by 2 bases and J by 2 bases, with 16 bases between them. The CDR3 is made up of 17 amino acids. Germline V lookup: CDR1 KGHSH, CDR2 LQKENI. CDR3 DNA sequence: TGTGCCAGCTCACCATTGGGCGGATTATCTCCCTACAATGAGCAGTTCTTC. Amino acid sequence: CASSPLGGLSPYNEQFF.

The table lists this clonotype with many counts. The chain joins TRBV7-9 to TRBJ2-7; possibly TRBD2 for D (6 bases). Trimming took 5 bases from V and 0 from J, leaving 14 bases between them. Germline V CDR1 and CDR2: SEHNR, FQNEAQ (reference sequence). The CDR3 covers 15 residues. CDR3 residues: CASSPLATSSYEQYV. In nucleotides, the CDR3 is TGTGCCAGCAGCCCCCTAGCGACAAGCTCCTACGAGCAGTACGTC.

This clonotype was detected many times. The chain links TRBV12-3 or TRBV12-4 to TRBJ1-3, with D hard to call. This CDR3 contains 15 residues. Trimming removed 5 bases at V and 2 bases at J, with 13 bases between. The CDR3 region is CASSQSSSPGNTIYF. Here the CDR3 DNA reads TGTGCCAGCAGTCAATCGTCATCCCCTGGAAACACCATATATTTT.

This clonotype was recorded at least ten times. The chain joins TRBV20-1 to TRBJ1-2, with D possibly being TRBD1 (5 bases). The CDR3 contains 17 residues. Germline-derived CDR1 and CDR2 are DFQATT and SNEGSKA (reference sequence). V shed 3 bases and J shed 4 bases, with 24 bases lying between them. CDR3 sequence (DNA): TGCAGTGCTAGTGGGGGAGTAGACCCCTTATTTGGCTATGGCTACACCTTC. This encodes CSASGGVDPLFGYGYTF.

This clonotype was seen a single time. V usage is TRBV25-1 and J usage is TRBJ1-1, with D unclear. CDR1 and CDR2 from the germline V gene are MGHDK and SYGVNS. The CDR3 has 12 residues. Trimming took off 3 bases at V and 7 bases at J, with 9 bases between the two ends. The CDR3 nucleotides are TGTGCCAGCAGTGACCCTTTGTATGAAGCTTTCTTT. Residues: CASSDPLYEAFF.

This clonotype was detected ten times or more. The chain couples TRBV5-1 to TRBJ1-5, with 8 bases that match TRBD1. The CDR3 is 14 amino acids. The germline V gene encodes CDR1 SGHRS and CDR2 YFSETQ. With 4 bases clipped from V and 4 bases from J, the junction kept 4 bases outside the gene matches. The CDR3 spells CASSPRGLNQPQHF. The CDR3 bases are TGCGCCAGCAGCCCCAGGGGGCTTAATCAGCCCCAGCATTTT.

The table lists this clonotype with many counts. This sequence joins TRBV20-1 and TRBJ2-1; 9 bases agree with TRBD1. J was trimmed by 6 bases and V by 5 bases; bases with no gene match: 8. Germline lookup yields CDR1 DFQATT and CDR2 SNEGSKA (reference sequence). There are 14 residues in the CDR3. CDR3 nucleotides: TGCAGTGCTCACCGGGACAGGGTCCTCAATGAGCAGTTCTTC. Residues: CSAHRDRVLNEQFF.

This clonotype was recorded many times. The V call is TRBV20-1, the J call TRBJ2-5, with 12 nucleotides matching TRBD1. There are 15 residues in the CDR3. Germline V lookup: CDR1 DFQATT, CDR2 SNEGSKA (reference sequence). The junction had 11 bases not matched to a gene; V was cut back by 3 bases and J by 9 bases. CDR3 bases: TGCAGTGCTAGGGCCGGGACAGGGGGCGCGGGCGCCCAGTACTTC. Protein product: CSARAGTGGAGAQYF.

This clonotype was picked up many times. The J gene is TRBJ2-1, the V gene TRBV9; D gene unclear. Germline loops: CDR1 SGDLS, CDR2 YYNGEE. The CDR3 totals 16 residues. V lost 1 base and J lost 0, with 11 bases in between. The CDR3 region has the DNA TGTGCCAGCAGCGTAAGTAGCCGACACTCCTACAATGAGCAGTTCTTC. It specifies CASSVSSRHSYNEQFF.

This clonotype has at least ten counts. This chain uses TRBV18 with TRBJ2-1; D is uncertain. The CDR3 spans 16 residues. V gave up 3 bases and J gave up 0 bases, with 12 bases separating them. Looked up from germline, CDR1 is KGHSH and CDR2 is LQKENI. CDR3 nucleotide sequence: TGTGCCAGCTCACCTCTTCAGCCGAGCTCCTACAATGAGCAGTTCTTC. This encodes CASSPLQPSSYNEQFF.

This clonotype was counted ten times or more. The chain joins TRBV20-1 to TRBJ2-7, with D perhaps matching TRBD1 (6 bases). The germline V gene has CDR1 DFQATT and CDR2 SNEGSKA (reference sequence). The ends were cut back, 6 bases at V and 7 bases at J, with 25 bases in the middle. The CDR3 loop spans 15 amino acids. CDR3: CSAVPIQGLPHEQYF. CDR3 sequence (DNA): TGCAGTGCCGTGCCTATACAGGGTCTTCCGCATGAGCAGTACTTC.

The chain links TRBV20-1 to TRBJ1-5; 10 nucleotides agree with TRBD1. Germline V gene sequence: CDR1 DFQATT, CDR2 SNEGSKA (reference sequence). The CDR3 is 13 residues long. After removal of 2 bases from V and 6 bases from J, the junction contained 1 base not matched to a gene. CDR3: CSARRQGAQPQHF. Here the CDR3 DNA reads TGCAGTGCTAGACGACAGGGGGCTCAGCCCCAGCATTTT.

Many counts were recorded for this clonotype. The V call is TRBV7-2, the J call TRBJ2-5; 11 bases map to TRBD1. The ends lost 5 bases at V and 4 bases at J; junction bases unmatched: 6. Germline V gene lookup returns CDR1 SGHTA and CDR2 FQGNSA. The CDR3 contains 15 residues. The chain's CDR3 is CASSIGQGAGETQYF. In DNA, the CDR3 is TGTGCCAGCAGCATAGGACAGGGGGCCGGAGAGACCCAGTACTTC.

This clonotype was seen ten or more times. The V call is TRBV7-8, the J call TRBJ2-2; D might be TRBD1 or TRBD2, each matching 6 bases. The V end lost 2 bases, the J end lost 6 bases, and 19 bases lay between the germline ends. This CDR3 is built from 17 residues. CDR1 is SGHVS, CDR2 FQNEAQ, per germline. The CDR3 DNA sequence: TGTGCCAGCAGCTTAAGGGGGGCCTTTCCGCAGCCCGGGGAGCTGTTTTTT. Translated: CASSLRGAFPQPGELFF. Full variable domain (remainder filled in from reference TRBV7-8 and TRBJ2-2): GAGVSQSPRYKVAKRGQDVALRCDPISGHVSLFWYQQALGQGPEFLTYFQNEAQLDKSGLPSDRFFAERPEGSVSTLKIQRTQQEDSAVYLCASSLRGAFPQPGELFFGEGSRLTVL.